This TCR beta chain was profiled in a study of T-cell reconstitution after alpha-beta-depleted transplantation in children. Regarding this clonotype: Its antigen is not known.

The CDR3 spans 15 residues. J lost 0 bases, V lost 4 bases, and 5 bases had no gene match. Germline loops: CDR1 LGHNA, CDR2 YSLEER. Unique molecular identifiers were used in preparing the TCRbeta library. Each CDR3 protein gets one entry after TCRdb re-called the PCR reads with MiXCR. This table has 300,000 to 400,000 distinct CDR3 sequences, roughly 16% appearing once. Broader study findings: The main origin of T-cell counts and diversity one year after transplant was newly produced T cells. Some patients' high day-60 TCRbeta diversity was attributed to recipient cells surviving conditioning. As was reported, about two months after transplant, alpha-beta T cells came from several hundred expanded graft clones.

The sequence was obtained from a male patient aged 2-15 years who had a stem cell transplant for acute lymphoblastic leukemia, so the T cells may come from the graft donor. The V call is TRBV4-3, the J call TRBJ1-1; 7 nucleotides agree with TRBD1. The starting material was PBMCs, mostly from graft donor cells, obtained 360 days after TCRalphabeta/CD19-depleted stem cell transplant. The CDR3 here is CASSRQGSLNTEAFF. DNA for the CDR3: TGCGCCAGCAGCCGACAGGGCTCCTTGAACACTGAAGCTTTCTTT.